This TCR beta chain was retrieved from a study of blood T cell repertoires in COVID-19. As for the study in general: Researchers got acute and convalescent COVID-19 samples from the United States, Italy and Spain. Sample material is recorded as cDNA or gDNA derived from T cells, B-cell-depleted T cells, or PBMCs.

As handled by the study authors: Reference gene primer amplification gave nucleated cell count estimates. The table came from immunoSEQ multiplex PCR; TCRdb's copy has only in-frame clones and leaves some out. V and J calls and clone size are copied from that table; D and trimming were computed from the DNA. The table includes 210,000 or so clones, 70% to 90% detected once. This CDR3 contains 13 residues. With 6 bases clipped from V and 4 bases from J, the junction kept 8 bases outside the gene matches. Per the germline V gene, CDR1 is SQVTM and CDR2 is ANQGSEA. The clonotype was recovered from a woman aged 40 to 50 who had recovered from COVID-19. Sequencing was performed on peripheral blood. This chain links TRBV29-1 with TRBJ1-1, with 7 bases matching TRBD1. The CDR3 nucleotides read TGCAGCGTGAGCCCCGACAGGGCCACTGAAGCTTTCTTT. It is translated as CSVSPDRATEAFF.